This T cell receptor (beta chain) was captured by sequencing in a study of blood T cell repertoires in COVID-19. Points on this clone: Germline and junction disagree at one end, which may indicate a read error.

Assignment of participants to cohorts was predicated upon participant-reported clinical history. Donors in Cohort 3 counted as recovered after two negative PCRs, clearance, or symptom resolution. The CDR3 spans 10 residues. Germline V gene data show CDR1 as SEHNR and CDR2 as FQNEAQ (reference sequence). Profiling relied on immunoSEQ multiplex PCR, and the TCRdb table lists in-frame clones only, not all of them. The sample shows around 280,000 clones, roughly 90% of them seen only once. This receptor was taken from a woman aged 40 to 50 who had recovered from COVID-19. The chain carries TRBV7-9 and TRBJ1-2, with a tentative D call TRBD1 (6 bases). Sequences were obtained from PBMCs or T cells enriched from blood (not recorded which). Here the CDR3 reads CASSLENRDF. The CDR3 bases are TGTGCCAGCAGCTTGGAAAACAGGGACTTC. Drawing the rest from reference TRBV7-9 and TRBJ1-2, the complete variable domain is DTGVSQNPRHKITKRGQNVTFRCDPISEHNRLYWYRQTLGQGPEFLTYFQNEAQLEKSRLLSDRFSAERPKGSFSTLEIQRTEQGDSAMYLCASSLENRDFGSGTRLTVV.